Listed below are T cell receptor beta chains from one sample, sequenced in a study of regulatory dendritic cells for organ transplantation. Repertoires were generated with immunoSEQ multiplex PCR, while TCRdb's copy carries only in-frame clones and drops some. In the table there are some 13,000 clones, roughly 79% of which are singletons. Their recognized antigens are unknown. Sequencing was done on a sample of naive CD8+ T cells from blood cultured with regulatory dendritic cells. Every receptor here comes from a human donor in good health. Both conserved end residues are trimmed from each CDR3. Each record gives: CDR3 length, V gene, J gene, CDR3 protein.

CDR3 length: 14
V gene: TRBV11-2
J gene: TRBJ2-5
CDR3 protein: ASSPRGLAGDETQY

CDR3 length: 12
V gene: TRBV9
J gene: TRBJ2-3
CDR3 protein: ASSVGQRLDTQY